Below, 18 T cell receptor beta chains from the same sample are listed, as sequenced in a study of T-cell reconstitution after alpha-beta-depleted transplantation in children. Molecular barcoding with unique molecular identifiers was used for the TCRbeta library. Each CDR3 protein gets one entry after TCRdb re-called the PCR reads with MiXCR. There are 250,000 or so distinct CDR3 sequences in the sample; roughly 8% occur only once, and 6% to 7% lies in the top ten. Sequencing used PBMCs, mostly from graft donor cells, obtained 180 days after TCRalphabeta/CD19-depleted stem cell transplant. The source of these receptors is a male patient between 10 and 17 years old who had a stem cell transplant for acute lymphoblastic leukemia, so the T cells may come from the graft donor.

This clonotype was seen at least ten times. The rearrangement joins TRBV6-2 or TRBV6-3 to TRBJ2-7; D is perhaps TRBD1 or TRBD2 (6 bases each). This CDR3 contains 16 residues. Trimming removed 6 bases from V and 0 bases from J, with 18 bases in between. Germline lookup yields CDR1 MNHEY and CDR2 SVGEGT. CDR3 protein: CASSWPGAVASYEQYF. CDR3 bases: TGTGCCAGCAGCTGGCCGGGGGCGGTTGCCTCCTACGAGCAGTACTTC.

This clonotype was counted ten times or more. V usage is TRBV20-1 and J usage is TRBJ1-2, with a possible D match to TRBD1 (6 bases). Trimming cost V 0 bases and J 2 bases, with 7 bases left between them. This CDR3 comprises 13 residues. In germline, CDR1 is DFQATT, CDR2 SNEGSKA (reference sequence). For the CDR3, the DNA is TGCAGTGCTAGAGACAGGGGAAACTATGGCTACACCTTC. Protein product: CSARDRGNYGYTF.

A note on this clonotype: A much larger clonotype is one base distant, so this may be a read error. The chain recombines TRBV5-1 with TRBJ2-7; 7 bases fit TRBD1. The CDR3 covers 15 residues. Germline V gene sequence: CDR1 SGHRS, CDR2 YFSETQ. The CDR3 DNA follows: TGCGGCAGCAGCCGGAACAGGGGCCTAGCCTACGAGCAGTACTTC. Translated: CGSSRNRGLAYEQYF.

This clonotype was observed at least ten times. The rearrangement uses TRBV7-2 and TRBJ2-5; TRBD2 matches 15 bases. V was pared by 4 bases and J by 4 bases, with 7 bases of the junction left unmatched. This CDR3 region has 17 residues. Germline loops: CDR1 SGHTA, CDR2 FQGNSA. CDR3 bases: TGTGCCAGCAGCTCGGGACTAGCGGGGGGCCAGCGAGAGACCCAGTACTTC. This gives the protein CASSSGLAGGQRETQYF.

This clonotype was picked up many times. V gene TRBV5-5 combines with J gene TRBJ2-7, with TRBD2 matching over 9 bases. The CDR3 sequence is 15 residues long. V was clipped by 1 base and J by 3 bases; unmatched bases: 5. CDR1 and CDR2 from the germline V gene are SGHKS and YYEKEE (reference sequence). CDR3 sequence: CASSLTGTSFYEQYF. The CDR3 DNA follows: TGTGCCAGCAGCTTGACCGGGACTAGCTTCTACGAGCAGTACTTC.

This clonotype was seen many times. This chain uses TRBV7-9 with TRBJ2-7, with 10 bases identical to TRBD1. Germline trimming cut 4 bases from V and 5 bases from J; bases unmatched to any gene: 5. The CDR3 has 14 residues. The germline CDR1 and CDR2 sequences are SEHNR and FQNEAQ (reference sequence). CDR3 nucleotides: TGTGCCAGCAGCTGGACAGGGGGGGTCAACGAGCAGTACTTC. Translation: CASSWTGGVNEQYF. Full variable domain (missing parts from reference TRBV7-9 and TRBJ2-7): DTGVSQNPRHKITKRGQNVTFRCDPISEHNRLYWYRQTLGQGPEFLTYFQNEAQLEKSRLLSDRFSAERPKGSFSTLEIQRTEQGDSAMYLCASSWTGGVNEQYFGPGTRLTVT.

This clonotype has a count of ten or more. CDR3 residues: CASSSGQGRFDYGYTF. Here the CDR3 DNA reads TGTGCCAGCAGCTCGGGACAGGGAAGATTCGACTATGGCTACACCTTC. The V and J genes are TRBV12-3 or TRBV12-4 and TRBJ1-2, with 9 nucleotides matching TRBD1. The CDR3 has 16 amino acids. V lost 6 bases, J lost 3 bases, and 11 bases stayed unmatched.

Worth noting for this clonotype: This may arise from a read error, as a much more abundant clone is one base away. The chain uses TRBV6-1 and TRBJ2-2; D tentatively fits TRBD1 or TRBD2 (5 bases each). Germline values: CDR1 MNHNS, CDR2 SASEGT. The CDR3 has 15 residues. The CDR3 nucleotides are TGTGCCAGCAGGCGAGAAGCAGGGAGCACCGGGGACCTGTTTTTT. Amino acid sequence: CASRREAGSTGDLFF.

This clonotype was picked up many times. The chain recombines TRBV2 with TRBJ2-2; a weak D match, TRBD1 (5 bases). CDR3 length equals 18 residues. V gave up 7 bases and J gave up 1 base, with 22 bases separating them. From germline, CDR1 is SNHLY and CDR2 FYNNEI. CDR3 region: CASNSWVGQGRNTGELFF. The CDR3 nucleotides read TGTGCCAGCAACTCGTGGGTGGGGCAGGGAAGGAACACCGGGGAGCTGTTTTTT.

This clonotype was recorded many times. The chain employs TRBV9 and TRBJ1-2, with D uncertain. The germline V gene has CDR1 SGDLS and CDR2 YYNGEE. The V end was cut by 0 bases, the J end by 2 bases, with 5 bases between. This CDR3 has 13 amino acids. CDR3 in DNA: TGTGCCAGCAGCGTAGGGGAGAACTATGGCTACACCTTC. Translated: CASSVGENYGYTF.

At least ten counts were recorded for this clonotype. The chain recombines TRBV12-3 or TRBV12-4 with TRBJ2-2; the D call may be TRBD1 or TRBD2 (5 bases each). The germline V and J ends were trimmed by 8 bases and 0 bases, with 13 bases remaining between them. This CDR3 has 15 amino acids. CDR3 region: CASSAGTTNTGELFF. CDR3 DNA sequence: TGTGCCAGCTCGGCCGGGACCACGAACACCGGGGAGCTGTTTTTT.

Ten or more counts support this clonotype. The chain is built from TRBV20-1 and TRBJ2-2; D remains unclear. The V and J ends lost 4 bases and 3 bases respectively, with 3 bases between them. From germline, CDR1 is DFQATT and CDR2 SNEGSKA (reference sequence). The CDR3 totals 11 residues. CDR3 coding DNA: TGCAGTGCTAAGCACACCGGGGAGCTGTTTTTT. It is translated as CSAKHTGELFF.

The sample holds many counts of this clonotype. The CDR3 region is CASSRQSSGANVLTF. The CDR3 DNA reads TGTGCCAGCAGCCGACAGAGCTCTGGGGCCAACGTCCTGACTTTC. The chain employs TRBV3-1 and TRBJ2-6, with D possibly matching TRBD1 (5 bases). V was trimmed by 4 bases and J by 0 bases, leaving 7 bases between them. Germline lookup yields CDR1 LGHDT and CDR2 YNNKEL (reference sequence). This CDR3 spans 15 amino acids.

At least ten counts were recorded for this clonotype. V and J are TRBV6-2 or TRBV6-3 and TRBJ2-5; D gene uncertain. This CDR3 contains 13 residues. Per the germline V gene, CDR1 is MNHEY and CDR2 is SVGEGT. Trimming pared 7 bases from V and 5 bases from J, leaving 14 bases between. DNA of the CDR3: TGTGCCAGCATTCACTCCTTTTCGGAGACCCAGTACTTC. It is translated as CASIHSFSETQYF.

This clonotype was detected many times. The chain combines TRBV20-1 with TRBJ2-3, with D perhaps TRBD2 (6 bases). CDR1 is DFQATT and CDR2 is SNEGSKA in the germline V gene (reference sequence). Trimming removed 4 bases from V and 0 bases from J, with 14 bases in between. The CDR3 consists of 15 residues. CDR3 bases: TGCAGTGCTACCCGTGCGGGGTCAAGCACAGATACGCAGTATTTT. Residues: CSATRAGSSTDTQYF.

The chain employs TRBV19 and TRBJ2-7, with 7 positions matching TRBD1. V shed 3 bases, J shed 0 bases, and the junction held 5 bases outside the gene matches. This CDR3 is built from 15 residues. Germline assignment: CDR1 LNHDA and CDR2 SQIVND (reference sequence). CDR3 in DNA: TGTGCCAGTAGTATTTCGGACAGGAGCTCCTACGAGCAGTACTTC. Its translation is CASSISDRSSYEQYF.

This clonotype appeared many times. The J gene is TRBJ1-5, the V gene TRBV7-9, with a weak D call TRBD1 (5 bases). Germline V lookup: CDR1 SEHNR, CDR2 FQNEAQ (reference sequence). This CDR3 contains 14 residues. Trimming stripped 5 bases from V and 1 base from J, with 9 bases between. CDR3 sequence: CASSLGQSNQPQHF. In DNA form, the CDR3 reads TGTGCCAGCAGCCTAGGACAAAGCAATCAGCCCCAGCATTTT.

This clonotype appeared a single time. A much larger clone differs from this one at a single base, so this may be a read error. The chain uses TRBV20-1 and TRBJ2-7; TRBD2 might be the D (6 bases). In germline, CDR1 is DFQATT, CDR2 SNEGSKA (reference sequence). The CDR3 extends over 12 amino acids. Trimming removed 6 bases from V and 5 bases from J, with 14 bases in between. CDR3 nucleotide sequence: TGCAGTGCGGGCGGGACCGGGAACGAGCAGTACTTC. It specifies CSAGGTGNEQYF.